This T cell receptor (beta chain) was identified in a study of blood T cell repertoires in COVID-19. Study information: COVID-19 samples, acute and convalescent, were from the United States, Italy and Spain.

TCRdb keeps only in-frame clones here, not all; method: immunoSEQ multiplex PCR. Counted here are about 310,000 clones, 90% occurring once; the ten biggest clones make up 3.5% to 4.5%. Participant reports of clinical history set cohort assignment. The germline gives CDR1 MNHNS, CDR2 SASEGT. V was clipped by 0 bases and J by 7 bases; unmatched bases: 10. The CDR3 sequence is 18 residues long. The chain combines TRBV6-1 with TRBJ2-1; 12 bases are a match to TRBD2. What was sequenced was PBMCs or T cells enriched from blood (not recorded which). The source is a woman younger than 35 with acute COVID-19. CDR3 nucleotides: TGTGCCAGCAGTGAAGCGCCTAAGACTAGCGGGAGAAGGAATGAGCAGTTCTTC. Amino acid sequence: CASSEAPKTSGRRNEQFF.